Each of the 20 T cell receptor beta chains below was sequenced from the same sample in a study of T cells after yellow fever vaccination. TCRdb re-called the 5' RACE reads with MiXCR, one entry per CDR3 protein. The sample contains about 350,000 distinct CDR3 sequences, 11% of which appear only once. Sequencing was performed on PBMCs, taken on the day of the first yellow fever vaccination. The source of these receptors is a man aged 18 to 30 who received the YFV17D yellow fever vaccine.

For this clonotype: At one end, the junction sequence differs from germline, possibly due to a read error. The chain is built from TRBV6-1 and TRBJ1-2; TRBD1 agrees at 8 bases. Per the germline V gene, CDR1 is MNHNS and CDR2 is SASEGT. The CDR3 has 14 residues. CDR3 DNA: TGTGCCAGCAGGCGACAGGGGTATAACGATGGCTACACCTTC. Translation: CASRRQGYNDGYTF.

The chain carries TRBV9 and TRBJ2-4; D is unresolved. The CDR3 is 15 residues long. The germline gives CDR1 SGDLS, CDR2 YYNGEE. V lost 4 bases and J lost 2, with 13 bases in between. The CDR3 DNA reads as TGTGCCAGCAGCAACCCTCAGGTGTCCAAAAACATTCAGTACTTC. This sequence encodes CASSNPQVSKNIQYF.

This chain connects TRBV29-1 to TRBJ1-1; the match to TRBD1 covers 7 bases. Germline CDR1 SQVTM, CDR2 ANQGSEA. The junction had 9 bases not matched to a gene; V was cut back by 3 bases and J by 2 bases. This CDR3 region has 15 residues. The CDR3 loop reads CSVDSIGTANTEAFF. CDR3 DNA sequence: TGCAGCGTTGATTCTATAGGGACAGCTAACACTGAAGCTTTCTTT.

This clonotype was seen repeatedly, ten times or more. The CDR3 DNA is TGTGCCAGCAGCTTGACAGGGGGAACCAAAAACATTCAGTACTTC. It is translated as CASSLTGGTKNIQYF. The J gene is TRBJ2-4, the V gene TRBV5-4; 8 nucleotides line up with TRBD1. J was trimmed by 2 bases and V by 1 base; bases with no gene match: 2. The V gene's germline CDR1 is SGHNT and CDR2 YYREEE (reference sequence). CDR3 length equals 15 residues. The complete variable domain, with remaining parts taken from reference TRBV5-4 and TRBJ2-4, reads ETGVTQSPTHLIKTRGQQVTLRCSSQSGHNTVSWYQQALGQGPQFIFQYYREEENGRGNFPPRFSGLQFPNYSSELNVNALELDDSALYLCASSLTGGTKNIQYFGAGTRLSVL.

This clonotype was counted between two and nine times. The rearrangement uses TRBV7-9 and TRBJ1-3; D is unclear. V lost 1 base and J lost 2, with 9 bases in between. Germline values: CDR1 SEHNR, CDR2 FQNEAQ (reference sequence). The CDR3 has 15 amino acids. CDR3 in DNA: TGTGCCAGCAGCTTAGTGCCGGTAACTGGAAACACCATATATTTT. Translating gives CASSLVPVTGNTIYF.

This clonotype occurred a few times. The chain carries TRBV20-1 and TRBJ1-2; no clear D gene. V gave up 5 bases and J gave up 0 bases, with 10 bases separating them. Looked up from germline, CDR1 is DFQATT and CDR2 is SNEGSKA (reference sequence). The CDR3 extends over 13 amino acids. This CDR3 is CSALQPTNYGYTF. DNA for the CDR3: TGCAGTGCTCTACAGCCCACTAACTATGGCTACACCTTC.

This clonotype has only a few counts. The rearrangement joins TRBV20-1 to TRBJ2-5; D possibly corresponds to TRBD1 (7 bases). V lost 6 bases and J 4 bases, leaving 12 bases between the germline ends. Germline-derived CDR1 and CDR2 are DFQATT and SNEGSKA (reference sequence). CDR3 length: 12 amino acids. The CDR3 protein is CSARQGGETQYF. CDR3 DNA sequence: TGCAGTGCACGACAGGGAGGAGAGACCCAGTACTTC.

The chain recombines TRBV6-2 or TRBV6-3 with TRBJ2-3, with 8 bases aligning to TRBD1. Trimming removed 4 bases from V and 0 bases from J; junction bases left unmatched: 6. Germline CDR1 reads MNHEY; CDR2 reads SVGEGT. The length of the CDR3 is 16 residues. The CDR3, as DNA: TGTGCCAGCAGTTCGGGCAGGGGGCTGAGCACAGATACGCAGTATTTT. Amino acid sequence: CASSSGRGLSTDTQYF.

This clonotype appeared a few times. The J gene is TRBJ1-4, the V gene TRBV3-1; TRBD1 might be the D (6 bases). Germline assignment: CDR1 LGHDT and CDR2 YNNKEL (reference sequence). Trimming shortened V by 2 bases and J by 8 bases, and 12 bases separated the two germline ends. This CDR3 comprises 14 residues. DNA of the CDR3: TGTGCCAGCAGCCAAACAGGGATCCGGGAAAAACTGTTTTTT. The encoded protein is CASSQTGIREKLFF.

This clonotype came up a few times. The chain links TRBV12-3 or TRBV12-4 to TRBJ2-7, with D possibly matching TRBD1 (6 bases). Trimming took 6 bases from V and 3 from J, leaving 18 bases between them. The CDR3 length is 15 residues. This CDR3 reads CASSPVLGAIYEQYF. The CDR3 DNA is TGTGCCAGCAGCCCAGTCCTGGGGGCAATCTACGAGCAGTACTTC.

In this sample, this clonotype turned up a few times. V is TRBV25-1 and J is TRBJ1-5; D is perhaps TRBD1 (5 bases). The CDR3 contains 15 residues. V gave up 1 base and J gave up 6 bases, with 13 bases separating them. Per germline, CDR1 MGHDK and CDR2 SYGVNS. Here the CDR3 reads CASSESGGDVQPQHF. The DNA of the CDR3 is TGTGCCAGCAGTGAATCAGGAGGGGACGTTCAGCCCCAGCATTTT.

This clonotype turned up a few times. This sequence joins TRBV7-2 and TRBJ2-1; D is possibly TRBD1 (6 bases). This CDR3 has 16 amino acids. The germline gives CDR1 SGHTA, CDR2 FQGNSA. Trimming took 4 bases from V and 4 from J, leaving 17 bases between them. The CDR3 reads CASSSTWGPPYNEQFF. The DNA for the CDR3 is TGTGCCAGCAGCTCCACATGGGGGCCACCTTACAATGAGCAGTTCTTC.

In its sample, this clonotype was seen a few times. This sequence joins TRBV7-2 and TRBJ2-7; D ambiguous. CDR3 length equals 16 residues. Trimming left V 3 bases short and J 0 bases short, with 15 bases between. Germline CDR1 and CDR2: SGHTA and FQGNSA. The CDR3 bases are TGTGCCAGCAGCTTCCGAGTGGCCTCCGACTCCTACGAGCAGTACTTC. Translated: CASSFRVASDSYEQYF.

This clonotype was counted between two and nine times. The CDR3 protein is CASSALRLTEAFF. Written as DNA, the CDR3 is TGTGCCAGCAGCGCCCTGAGGCTCACTGAAGCTTTCTTT. The chain couples TRBV9 to TRBJ1-1; the D is unclear. Germline V gene sequence: CDR1 SGDLS, CDR2 YYNGEE. V dropped 3 bases and J dropped 4 bases, with 10 bases sitting between them. CDR3 length equals 13 residues.

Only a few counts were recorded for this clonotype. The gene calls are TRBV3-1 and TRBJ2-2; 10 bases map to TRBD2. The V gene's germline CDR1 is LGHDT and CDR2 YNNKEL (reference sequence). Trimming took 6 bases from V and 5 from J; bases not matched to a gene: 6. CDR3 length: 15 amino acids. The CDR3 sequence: CASRPLAGVTGELFF. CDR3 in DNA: TGTGCCAGCAGGCCTCTAGCGGGGGTAACCGGGGAGCTGTTTTTT.

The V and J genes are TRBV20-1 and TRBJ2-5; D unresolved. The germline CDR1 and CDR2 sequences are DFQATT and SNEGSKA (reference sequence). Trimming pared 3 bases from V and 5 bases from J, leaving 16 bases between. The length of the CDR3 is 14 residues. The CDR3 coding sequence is TGCAGTGCTAGCCCTTCGGCCGCCCGGGAGACCCAGTACTTC. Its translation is CSASPSAARETQYF.

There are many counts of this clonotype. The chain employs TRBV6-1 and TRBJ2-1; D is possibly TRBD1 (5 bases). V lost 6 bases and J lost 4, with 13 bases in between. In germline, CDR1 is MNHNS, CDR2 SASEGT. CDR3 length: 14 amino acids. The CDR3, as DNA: TGTGCCAGCAGAAGCCAGGGTGGGTACAATGAGCAGTTCTTC. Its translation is CASRSQGGYNEQFF.

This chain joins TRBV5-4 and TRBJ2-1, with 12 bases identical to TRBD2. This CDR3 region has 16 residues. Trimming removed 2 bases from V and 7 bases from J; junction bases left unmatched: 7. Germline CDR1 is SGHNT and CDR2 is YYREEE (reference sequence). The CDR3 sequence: CASSFPSGGARNEQFF. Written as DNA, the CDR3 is TGTGCCAGCAGCTTCCCTAGCGGGGGGGCTCGTAATGAGCAGTTCTTC.

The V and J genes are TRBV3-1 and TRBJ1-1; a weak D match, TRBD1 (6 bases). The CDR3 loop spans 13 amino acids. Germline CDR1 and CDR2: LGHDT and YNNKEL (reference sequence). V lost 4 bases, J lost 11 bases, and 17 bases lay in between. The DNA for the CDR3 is TGTGCCAGCAGCCTCTCAGGGGCCGGTCGCGCTTTCTTT. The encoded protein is CASSLSGAGRAFF.

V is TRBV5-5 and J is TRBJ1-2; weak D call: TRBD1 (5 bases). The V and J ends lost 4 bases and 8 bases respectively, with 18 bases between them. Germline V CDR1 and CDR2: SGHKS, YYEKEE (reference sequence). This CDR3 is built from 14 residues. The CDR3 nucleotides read TGTGCCAGCAGCACGACCGGGACCCTCCGGGGCTACACCTTC. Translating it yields CASSTTGTLRGYTF.